This T cell receptor (beta chain) was profiled in a study of blood T cells in healthy people across ages. Ranging in age from roughly 6 to 100, the donors were healthy Caucasian individuals from Russia. Primed by a sample-barcoded 5' primer and a J-beta primer mix, a second PCR proceeded for roughly 7 to 12 cycles. Every single cDNA molecule received a tag from a template-switch adaptor with 12 random nucleotides. TCRdb processed the 5' RACE reads anew with MiXCR; each CDR3 protein has one entry. The sample carries roughly 550,000 distinct CDR3 sequences, 24% recorded once. Germline CDR1 reads SGHDN; CDR2 reads FVKESK. Trimming cost V 6 bases and J 7 bases, with 15 bases left between them. CDR3 length: 13 residues. The same specimen was also included in a second study, on T cells of mothers and their children. That paper notes: The second PCR used the M1S primer, and this primer added sample barcodes and 2-4 random nucleotides.

This sequence joins TRBV14 and TRBJ1-1; no reliable D call. The receptor comes from a boy younger than 18 in good health. Specimen: blood. The CDR3, as DNA: TGTGCCAGCAGACATGAGGCTGGCGTTGAAGCTTTCTTT. Residues: CASRHEAGVEAFF.